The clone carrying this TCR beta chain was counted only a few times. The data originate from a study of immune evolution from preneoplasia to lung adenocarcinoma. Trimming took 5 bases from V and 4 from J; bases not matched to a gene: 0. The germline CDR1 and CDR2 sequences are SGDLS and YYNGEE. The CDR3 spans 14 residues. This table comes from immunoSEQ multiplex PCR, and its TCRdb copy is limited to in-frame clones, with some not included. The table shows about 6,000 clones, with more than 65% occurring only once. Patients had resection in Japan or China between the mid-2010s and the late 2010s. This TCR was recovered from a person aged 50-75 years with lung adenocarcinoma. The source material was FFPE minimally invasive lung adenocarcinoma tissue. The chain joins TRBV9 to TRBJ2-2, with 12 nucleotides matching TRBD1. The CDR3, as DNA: TGTGCCAGCAGGGGACAGGGGGCCACCGGGGAGCTGTTTTTT. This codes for CASRGQGATGELFF.